This paragraph reports one TCR beta chain. V shed 1 base, J shed 3 bases, and the junction held 7 bases outside the gene matches. The germline V gene has CDR1 MNHEY and CDR2 SMNVEV (reference sequence). The length of the CDR3 is 16 residues. PCR amplification relied on 60 Vbeta primers (plus 13 Jbeta primers). The method was immunoSEQ multiplex PCR; TCRdb's version includes in-frame clones alone and lacks a portion of them. Here the sample spans roughly 180,000 clones, approximately 85% being singletons. The data are from a study of cytomegalovirus exposure and HLA in healthy donors. Sequences were obtained from PBMCs. This TCR derives from a man younger than 35 in good health and CMV-seropositive. The J gene is TRBJ2-7, the V gene TRBV27; 9 bases line up with TRBD2. CDR3 loop: CASSLLGGGALYEQYF. For the CDR3, the DNA is TGTGCCAGCAGTTTATTGGGCGGGGGGGCCCTCTACGAGCAGTACTTC.